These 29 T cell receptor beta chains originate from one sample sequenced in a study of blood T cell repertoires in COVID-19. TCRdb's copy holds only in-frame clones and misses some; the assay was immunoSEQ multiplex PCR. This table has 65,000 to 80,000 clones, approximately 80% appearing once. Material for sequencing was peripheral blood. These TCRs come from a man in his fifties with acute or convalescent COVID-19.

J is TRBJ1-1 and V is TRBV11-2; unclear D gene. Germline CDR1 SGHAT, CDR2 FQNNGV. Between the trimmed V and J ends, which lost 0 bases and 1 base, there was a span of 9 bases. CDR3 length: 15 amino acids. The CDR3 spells CASSLDGGRNTEAFF. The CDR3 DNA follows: TGTGCCAGCAGCTTAGACGGCGGTAGGAACACTGAAGCTTTCTTT.

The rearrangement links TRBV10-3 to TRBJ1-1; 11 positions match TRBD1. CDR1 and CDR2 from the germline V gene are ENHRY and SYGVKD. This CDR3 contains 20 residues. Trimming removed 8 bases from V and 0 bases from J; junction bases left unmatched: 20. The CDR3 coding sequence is TGTGCCATCTCCACGCCAATTAGGACAGGGGGCCTTCTCATGAACACTGAAGCTTTCTTT. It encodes CAISTPIRTGGLLMNTEAFF.

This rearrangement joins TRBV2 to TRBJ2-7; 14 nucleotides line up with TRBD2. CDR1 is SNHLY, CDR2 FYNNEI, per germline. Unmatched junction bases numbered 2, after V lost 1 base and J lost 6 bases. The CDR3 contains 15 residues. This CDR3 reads CASSEGLAGGSEQYF. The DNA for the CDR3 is TGTGCCAGCAGTGAAGGACTAGCGGGGGGGTCCGAGCAGTACTTC.

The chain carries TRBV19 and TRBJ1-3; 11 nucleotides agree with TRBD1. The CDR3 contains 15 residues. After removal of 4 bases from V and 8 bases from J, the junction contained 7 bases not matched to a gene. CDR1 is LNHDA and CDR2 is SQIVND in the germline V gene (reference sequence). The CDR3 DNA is TGTGCCAGTAGTAGCACCGGGACAGGGGGGCACACCATATATTTT. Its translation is CASSSTGTGGHTIYF.

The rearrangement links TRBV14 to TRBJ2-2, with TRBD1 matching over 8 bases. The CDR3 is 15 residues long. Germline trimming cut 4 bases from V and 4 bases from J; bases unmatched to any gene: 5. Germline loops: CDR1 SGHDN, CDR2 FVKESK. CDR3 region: CASSRRTGSTGELFF. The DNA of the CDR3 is TGTGCCAGCAGCCGTCGGACAGGGAGCACCGGGGAGCTGTTTTTT.

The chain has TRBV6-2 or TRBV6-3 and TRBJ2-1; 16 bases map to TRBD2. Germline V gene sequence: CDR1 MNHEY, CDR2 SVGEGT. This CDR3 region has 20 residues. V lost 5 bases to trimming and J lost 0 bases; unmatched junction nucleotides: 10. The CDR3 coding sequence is TGTGCCAGCAGTAGTCTTCCGGGACTAGCGGGGGGGAGCTCCTACAATGAGCAGTTCTTC. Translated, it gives CASSSLPGLAGGSSYNEQFF.

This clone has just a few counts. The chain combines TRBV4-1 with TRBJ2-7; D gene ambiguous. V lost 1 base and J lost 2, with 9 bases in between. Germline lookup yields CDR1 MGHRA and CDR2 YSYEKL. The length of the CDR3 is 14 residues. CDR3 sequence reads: CASSQGAVPYEQYF. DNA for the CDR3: TGCGCCAGCAGCCAAGGGGCAGTCCCCTACGAGCAGTACTTC.

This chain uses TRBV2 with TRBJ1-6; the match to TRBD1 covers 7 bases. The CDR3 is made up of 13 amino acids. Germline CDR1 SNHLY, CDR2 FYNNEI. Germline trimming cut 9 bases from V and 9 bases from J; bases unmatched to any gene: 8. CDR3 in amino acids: CASMDRLSSPLHF. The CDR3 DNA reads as TGTGCCAGTATGGACAGGTTAAGTTCACCCCTCCACTTT.

CDR3 nucleotides: TGTGCCAGCAGCTTAGTCGGTGGGGCGCTAGGCGAGCAGTACTTC. This sequence encodes CASSLVGGALGEQYF. The chain carries TRBV7-8 and TRBJ2-7, with D possibly matching TRBD1 (5 bases). CDR3 length equals 15 residues. Germline V gene lookup returns CDR1 SGHVS and CDR2 FQNEAQ. Trimming took 1 base from V and 6 from J, leaving 16 bases between them.

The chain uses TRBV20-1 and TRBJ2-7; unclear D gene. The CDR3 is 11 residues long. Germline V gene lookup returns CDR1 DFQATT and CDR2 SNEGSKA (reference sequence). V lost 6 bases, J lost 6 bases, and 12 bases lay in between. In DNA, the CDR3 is TGCAGTGCCTCATCAACGCGCGAGCAGTACTTC. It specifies CSASSTREQYF.

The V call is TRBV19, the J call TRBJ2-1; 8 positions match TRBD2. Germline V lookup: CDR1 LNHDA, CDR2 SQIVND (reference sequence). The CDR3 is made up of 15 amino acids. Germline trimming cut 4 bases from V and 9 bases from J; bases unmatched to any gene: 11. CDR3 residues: CASSTGTRSVVEQFF. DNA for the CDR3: TGTGCCAGTAGTACAGGGACTAGAAGTGTCGTTGAGCAGTTCTTC.

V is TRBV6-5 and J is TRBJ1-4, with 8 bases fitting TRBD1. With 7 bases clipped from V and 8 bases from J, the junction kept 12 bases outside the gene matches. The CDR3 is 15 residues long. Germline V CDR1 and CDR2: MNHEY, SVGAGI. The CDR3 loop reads CASKVRQGRLEKLFF. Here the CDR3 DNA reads TGTGCCAGCAAAGTCAGACAGGGGAGGTTAGAAAAACTGTTTTTT.

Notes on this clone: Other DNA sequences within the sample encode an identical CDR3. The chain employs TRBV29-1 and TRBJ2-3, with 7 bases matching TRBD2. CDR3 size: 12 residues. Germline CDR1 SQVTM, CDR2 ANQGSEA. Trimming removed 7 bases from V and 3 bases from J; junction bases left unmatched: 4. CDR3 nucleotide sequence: TGCAGCGCGCGGACTAGTACAGATACGCAGTATTTT. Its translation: CSARTSTDTQYF.

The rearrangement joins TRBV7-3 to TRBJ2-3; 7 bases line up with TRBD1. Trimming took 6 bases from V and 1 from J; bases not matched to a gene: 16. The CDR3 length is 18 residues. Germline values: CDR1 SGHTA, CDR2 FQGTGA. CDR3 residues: CASSQQGPRSVRTDTQYF. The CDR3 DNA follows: TGTGCCAGCAGTCAACAGGGGCCGCGATCGGTCCGCACAGATACGCAGTATTTT.

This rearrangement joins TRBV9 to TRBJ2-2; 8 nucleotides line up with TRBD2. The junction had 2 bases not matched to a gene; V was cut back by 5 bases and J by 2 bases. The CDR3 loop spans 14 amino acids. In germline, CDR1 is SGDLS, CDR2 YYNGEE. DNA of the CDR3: TGTGCCAGCAGACTAGCGGCAAACACCGGGGAGCTGTTTTTT. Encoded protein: CASRLAANTGELFF.

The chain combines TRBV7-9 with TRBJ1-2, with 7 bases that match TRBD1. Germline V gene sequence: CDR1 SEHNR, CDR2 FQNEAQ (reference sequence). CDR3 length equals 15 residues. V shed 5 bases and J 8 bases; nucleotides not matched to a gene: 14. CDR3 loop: CASSRSHRGSGGYTF. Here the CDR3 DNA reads TGTGCCAGCAGCCGGTCTCACAGGGGATCCGGCGGCTACACCTTC.

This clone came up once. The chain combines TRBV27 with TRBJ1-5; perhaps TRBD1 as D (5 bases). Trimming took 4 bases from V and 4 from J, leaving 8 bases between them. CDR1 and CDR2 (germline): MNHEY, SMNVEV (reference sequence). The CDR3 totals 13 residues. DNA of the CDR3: TGTGCCAGCAGTTGGGGGAGGAATCAGCCCCAGCATTTT. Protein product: CASSWGRNQPQHF.

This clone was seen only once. This chain's CDR3 is CAISPTGGNSESNQPQHF. In DNA form, the CDR3 reads TGTGCCATCAGCCCGACAGGGGGGAACTCCGAGAGCAATCAGCCCCAGCATTTT. The rearrangement uses TRBV10-3 and TRBJ1-5; 9 bases are shared with TRBD1. After removal of 6 bases from V and 1 base from J, the junction contained 13 bases not matched to a gene. Germline CDR1 and CDR2: ENHRY and SYGVKD. The CDR3 is 18 residues long.

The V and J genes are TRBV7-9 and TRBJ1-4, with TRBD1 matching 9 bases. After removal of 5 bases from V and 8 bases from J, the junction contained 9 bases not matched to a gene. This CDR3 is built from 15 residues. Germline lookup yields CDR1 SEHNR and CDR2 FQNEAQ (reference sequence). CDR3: CASSRWTGELEKLFF. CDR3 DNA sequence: TGTGCCAGCAGCCGTTGGACAGGGGAATTGGAAAAACTGTTTTTT.

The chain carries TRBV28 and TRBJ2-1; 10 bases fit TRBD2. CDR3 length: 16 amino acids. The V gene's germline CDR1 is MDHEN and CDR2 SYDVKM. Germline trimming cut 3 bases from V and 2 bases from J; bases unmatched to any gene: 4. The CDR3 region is CASSFVAGGPYNEQFF. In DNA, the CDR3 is TGTGCCAGCAGTTTTGTAGCGGGAGGACCCTACAATGAGCAGTTCTTC.

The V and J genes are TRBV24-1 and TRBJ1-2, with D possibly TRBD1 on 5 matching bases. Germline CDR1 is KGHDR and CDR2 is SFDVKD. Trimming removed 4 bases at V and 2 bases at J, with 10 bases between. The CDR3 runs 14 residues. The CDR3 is CATSEGGRNYGYTF. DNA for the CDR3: TGTGCCACCAGTGAGGGGGGACGGAACTATGGCTACACCTTC.

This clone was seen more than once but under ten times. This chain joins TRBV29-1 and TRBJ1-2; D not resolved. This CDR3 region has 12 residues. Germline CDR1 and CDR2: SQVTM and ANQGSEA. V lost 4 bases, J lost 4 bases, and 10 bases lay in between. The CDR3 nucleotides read TGCAGCGTTGCGGGAGTTGGCTATGGCTACACCTTC. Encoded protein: CSVAGVGYGYTF.

The CDR3 loop is CASSLTGTGELFF. The CDR3 DNA follows: TGTGCCAGCAGCTTAACCGGCACCGGGGAGCTGTTTTTT. V gene TRBV7-3 combines with J gene TRBJ2-2; D not certain. The CDR3 is 13 residues long. V lost 0 bases and J lost 4, with 3 bases in between. The germline V gene encodes CDR1 SGHTA and CDR2 FQGTGA.

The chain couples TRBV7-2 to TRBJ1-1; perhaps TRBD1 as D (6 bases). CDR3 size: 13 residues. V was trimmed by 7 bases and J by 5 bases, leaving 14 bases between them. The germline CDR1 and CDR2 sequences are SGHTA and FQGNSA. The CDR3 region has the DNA TGTGCCAGCAACGGACAGCCGACGACTGAAGCTTTCTTT. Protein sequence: CASNGQPTTEAFF.

For the CDR3, the DNA is TGCGCCAGCAGCTTAGAGGGACAGCTCTCCTACGAGCAGTACTTC. It specifies CASSLEGQLSYEQYF. The gene calls are TRBV5-1 and TRBJ2-7, with 7 bases that match TRBD1. The CDR3 length is 15 residues. CDR1 SGHRS and CDR2 YFSETQ come from the germline V gene. Unmatched junction bases numbered 5, after V lost 2 bases and J lost 0 bases.

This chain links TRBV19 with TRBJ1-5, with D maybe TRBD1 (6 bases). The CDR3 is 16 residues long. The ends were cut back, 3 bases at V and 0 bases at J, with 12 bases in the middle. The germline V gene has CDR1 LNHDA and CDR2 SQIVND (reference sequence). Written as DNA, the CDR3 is TGTGCCAGTAGTATTCGGAGACAGGTTAGCAATCAGCCCCAGCATTTT. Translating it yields CASSIRRQVSNQPQHF.

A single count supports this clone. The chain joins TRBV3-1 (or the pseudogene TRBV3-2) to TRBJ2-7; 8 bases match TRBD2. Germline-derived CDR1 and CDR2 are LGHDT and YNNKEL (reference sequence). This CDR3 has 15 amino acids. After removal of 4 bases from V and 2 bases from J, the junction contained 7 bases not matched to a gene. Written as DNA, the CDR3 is TGTGCCAGCAGCCGTGGAGCGGGGGCCGCCTACGAGCAGTACTTC. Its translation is CASSRGAGAAYEQYF.

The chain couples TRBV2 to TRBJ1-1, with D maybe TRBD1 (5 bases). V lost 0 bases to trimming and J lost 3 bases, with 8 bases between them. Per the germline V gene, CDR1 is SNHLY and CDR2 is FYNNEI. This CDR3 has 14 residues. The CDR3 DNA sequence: TGTGCCAGCAGTGAAGCTATAGGGGACACTGAAGCTTTCTTT. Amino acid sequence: CASSEAIGDTEAFF.

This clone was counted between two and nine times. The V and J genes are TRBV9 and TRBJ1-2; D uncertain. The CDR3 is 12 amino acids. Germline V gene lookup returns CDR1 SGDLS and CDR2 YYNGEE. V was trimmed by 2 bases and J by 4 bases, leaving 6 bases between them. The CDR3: CASSVDFYGYTF. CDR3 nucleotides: TGTGCCAGCAGCGTCGACTTCTATGGCTACACCTTC.